The entry below describes one T cell receptor beta chain. The antigen remains unidentified. This sample was included in a study of shared clonotypes between healthy human individuals. Donors were healthy HIV-negative adults without recent acute infections or vaccinations. General observations from the study: The authors sampled blood alone, and tissue repertoires likely differ. In contrast to clonotypes shared by all four donors, non-shared clonotypes had lower generation probabilities.

Using immunoSEQ multiplex PCR, the repertoire was profiled, and TCRdb retains in-frame clones only, with some absent. The table records almost 750,000 clones, roughly 72% of them present only once. This TCR came from a woman in her twenties or thirties in good health. Sequenced sample: memory CD4+ T cells sorted from blood. This sample's subset: CD45RA-negative fraction.

This chain's CDR3 is CATASGGTDTQYF. CDR3 in DNA: TGTGCCACCGCGAGCGGGGGCACAGATACGCAGTATTTT. The rearrangement links TRBV27 to TRBJ2-3, with TRBD2 identical over 7 bases. The V gene's germline CDR1 is MNHEY and CDR2 SMNVEV (reference sequence). The CDR3 sequence is 13 residues long. V was clipped by 10 bases and J by 1 base; unmatched bases: 5.